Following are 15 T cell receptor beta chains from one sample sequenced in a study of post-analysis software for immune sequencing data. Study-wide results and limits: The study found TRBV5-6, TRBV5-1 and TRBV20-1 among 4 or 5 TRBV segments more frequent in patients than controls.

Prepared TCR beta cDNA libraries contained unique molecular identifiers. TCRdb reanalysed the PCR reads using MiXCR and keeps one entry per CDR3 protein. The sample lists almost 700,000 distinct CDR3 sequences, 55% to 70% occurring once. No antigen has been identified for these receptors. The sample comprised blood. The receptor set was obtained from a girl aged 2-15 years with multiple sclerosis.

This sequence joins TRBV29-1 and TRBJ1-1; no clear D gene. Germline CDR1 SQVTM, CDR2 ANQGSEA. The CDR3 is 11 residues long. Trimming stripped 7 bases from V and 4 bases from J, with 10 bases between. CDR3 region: CSARRSTEAFF. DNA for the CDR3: TGCAGCGCGCGGAGGTCCACTGAAGCTTTCTTT.

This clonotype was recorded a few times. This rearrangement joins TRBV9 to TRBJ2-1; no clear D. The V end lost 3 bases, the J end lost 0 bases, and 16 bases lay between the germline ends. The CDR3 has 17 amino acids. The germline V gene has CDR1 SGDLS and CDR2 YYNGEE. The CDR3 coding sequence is TGTGCCAGCAGCGCCTCAATCAGACCCGTCTCCTACAATGAGCAGTTCTTC. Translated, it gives CASSASIRPVSYNEQFF.

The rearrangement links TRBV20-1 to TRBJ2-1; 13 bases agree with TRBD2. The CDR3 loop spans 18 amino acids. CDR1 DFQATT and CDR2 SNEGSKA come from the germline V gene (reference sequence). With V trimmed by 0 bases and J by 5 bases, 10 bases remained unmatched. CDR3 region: CSARDLPGTSGANNEQFF. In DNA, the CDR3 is TGCAGTGCTAGAGATCTCCCTGGGACTAGCGGGGCGAACAATGAGCAGTTCTTC.

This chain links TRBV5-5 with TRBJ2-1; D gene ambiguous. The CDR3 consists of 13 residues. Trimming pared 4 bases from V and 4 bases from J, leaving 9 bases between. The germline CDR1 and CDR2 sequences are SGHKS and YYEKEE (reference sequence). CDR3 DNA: TGTGCCAGCAGCGTTAGTTGGTACAATGAGCAGTTCTTC. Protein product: CASSVSWYNEQFF.

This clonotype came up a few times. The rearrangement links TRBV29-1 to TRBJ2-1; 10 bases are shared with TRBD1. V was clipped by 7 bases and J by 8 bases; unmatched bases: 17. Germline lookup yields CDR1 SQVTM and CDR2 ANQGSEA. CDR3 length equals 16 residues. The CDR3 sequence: CSANGQGDVFFDEQFF. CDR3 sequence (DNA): TGCAGCGCCAACGGACAGGGGGATGTTTTTTTCGATGAGCAGTTCTTC.

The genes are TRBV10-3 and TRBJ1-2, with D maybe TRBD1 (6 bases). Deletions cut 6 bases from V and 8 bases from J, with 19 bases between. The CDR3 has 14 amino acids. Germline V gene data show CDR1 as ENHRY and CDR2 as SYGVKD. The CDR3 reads CAIRLSGADKGYTF. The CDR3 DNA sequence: TGTGCCATCAGACTGTCGGGGGCGGATAAGGGCTACACCTTC.

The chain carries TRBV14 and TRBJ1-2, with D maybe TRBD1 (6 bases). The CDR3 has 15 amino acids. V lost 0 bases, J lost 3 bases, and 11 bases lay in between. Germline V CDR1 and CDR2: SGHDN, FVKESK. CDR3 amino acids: CASSQDYKGDYGYTF. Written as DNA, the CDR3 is TGTGCCAGCAGCCAAGACTATAAGGGGGACTATGGCTACACCTTC.

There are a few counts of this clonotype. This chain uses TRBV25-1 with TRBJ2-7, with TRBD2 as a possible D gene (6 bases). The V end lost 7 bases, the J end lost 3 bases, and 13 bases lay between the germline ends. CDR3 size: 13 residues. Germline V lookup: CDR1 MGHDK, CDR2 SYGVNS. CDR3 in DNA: TGTGCCAGCACGTCGGGAGTCTGCTACGAGCAGTACTTC. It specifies CASTSGVCYEQYF.

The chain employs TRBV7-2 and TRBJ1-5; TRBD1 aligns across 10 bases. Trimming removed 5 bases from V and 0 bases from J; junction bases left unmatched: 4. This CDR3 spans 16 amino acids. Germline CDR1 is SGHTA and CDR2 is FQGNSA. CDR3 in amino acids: CASSDDRGHSNQPQHF. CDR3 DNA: TGTGCCAGCAGCGACGACAGGGGGCATAGCAATCAGCCCCAGCATTTT.

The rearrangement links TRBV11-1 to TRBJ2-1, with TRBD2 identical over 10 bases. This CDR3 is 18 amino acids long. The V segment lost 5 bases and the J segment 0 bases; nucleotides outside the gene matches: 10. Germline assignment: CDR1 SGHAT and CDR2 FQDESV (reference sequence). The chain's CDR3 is CASSDIAGGTPSYNEQFF. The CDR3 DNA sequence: TGTGCCAGCAGCGACATAGCGGGGGGAACCCCCTCCTACAATGAGCAGTTCTTC.

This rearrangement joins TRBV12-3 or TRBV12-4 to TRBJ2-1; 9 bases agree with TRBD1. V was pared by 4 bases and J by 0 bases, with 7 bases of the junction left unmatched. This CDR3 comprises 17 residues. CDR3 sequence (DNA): TGTGCCAGCAGTTGGACAGGGGCCCTAAGCTCCTACAATGAGCAGTTCTTC. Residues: CASSWTGALSSYNEQFF.

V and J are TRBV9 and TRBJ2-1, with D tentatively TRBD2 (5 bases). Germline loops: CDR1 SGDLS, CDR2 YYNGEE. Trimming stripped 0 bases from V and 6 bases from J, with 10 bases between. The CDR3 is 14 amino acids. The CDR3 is CASSVGAVGNEQFF. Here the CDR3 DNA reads TGTGCCAGCAGCGTAGGAGCGGTTGGCAATGAGCAGTTCTTC.

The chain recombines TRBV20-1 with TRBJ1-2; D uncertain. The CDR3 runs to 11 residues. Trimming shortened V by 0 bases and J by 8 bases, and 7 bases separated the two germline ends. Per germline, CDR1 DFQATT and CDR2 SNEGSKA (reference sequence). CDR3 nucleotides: TGCAGTGCTAGAGACAGGAACGGCTACACCTTC. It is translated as CSARDRNGYTF.

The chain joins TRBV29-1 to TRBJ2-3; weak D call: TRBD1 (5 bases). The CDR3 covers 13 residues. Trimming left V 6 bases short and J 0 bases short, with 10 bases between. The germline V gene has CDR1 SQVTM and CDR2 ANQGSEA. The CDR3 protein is CSVDSTSTDTQYF. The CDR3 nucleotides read TGCAGCGTCGACAGTACTAGCACAGATACGCAGTATTTT.

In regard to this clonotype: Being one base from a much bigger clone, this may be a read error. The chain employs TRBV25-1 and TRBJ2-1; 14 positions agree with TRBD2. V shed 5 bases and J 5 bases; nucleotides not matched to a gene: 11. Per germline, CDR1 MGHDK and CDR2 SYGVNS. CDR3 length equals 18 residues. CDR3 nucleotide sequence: TGTGCCAGCAGTCCCAAGACTAGCGGGAGGGCATCCCACAATGAGCAGTTCTTC. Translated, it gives CASSPKTSGRASHNEQFF.